These 27 T cell receptor beta chains share one sample of origin, sequenced in a study of Graves' ophthalmopathy and Graves' hyperthyroidism. RNA transcripts served as template for amplifying TCR beta CDR3 sequences. The first round was an RT-PCR with HTBI primers, and the second round was a multiplex PCR. In TCRdb, the multiplex PCR reads were re-called with MiXCR into one record per CDR3 protein. The repertoire holds over 500,000 distinct CDR3 sequences, approximately 21% seen once, with around 6.9% in the top ten. Sequencing was carried out using peripheral blood. These receptors were obtained from a woman aged 18-29 years with stable Graves' hyperthyroidism. Some clones in this sample may be carry-over from other donors' samples.

This clonotype was observed at least ten times. The rearrangement uses TRBV24-1 and TRBJ2-5; 9 nucleotides line up with TRBD1. The germline CDR1 and CDR2 sequences are KGHDR and SFDVKD. V lost 8 bases, J lost 5 bases, and 8 bases stayed unmatched. This CDR3 is built from 14 residues. In DNA form, the CDR3 reads TGTGCCACCAAGGACAGGGGATCGGCGGAGACCCAGTACTTC. Encoded protein: CATKDRGSAETQYF.

This clonotype occurred many times. The gene calls are TRBV19 and TRBJ2-7; 7 bases are shared with TRBD1. The germline V gene has CDR1 LNHDA and CDR2 SQIVND (reference sequence). The CDR3 sequence is 16 residues long. With V trimmed by 5 bases and J by 2 bases, 12 bases remained unmatched. The CDR3, as DNA: TGTGCCAGTAGTCCTTATCCGACAGGGCCCACCTACGAGCAGTACTTC. Translated: CASSPYPTGPTYEQYF.

J is TRBJ1-5 and V is TRBV12-3 or TRBV12-4, with TRBD1 matching 10 bases. The ends lost 6 bases at V and 4 bases at J; junction bases unmatched: 9. This CDR3 contains 16 residues. The CDR3 DNA sequence: TGTGCCAGCAGCCCGAGACAGGGGGCGACTAATCAGCCCCAGCATTTT. Translating it yields CASSPRQGATNQPQHF.

This clonotype appeared once. A junction end diverges from the germline sequence, so it may reflect a read error. The chain combines TRBV18 with TRBJ1-2; D uncertain. Germline lookup yields CDR1 KGHSH and CDR2 LQKENI. The CDR3 loop spans 14 amino acids. DNA for the CDR3: TGTGCCAGCTCCCTTTCTGGAAGGGAAGGCGGCTTCACCTTC. This gives the protein CASSLSGREGGFTF.

This clonotype was seen a few times. This chain links TRBV6-5 with TRBJ2-7, with TRBD1 matching over 8 bases. The CDR3 contains 13 residues. Trimming removed 4 bases from V and 3 bases from J; junction bases left unmatched: 2. In germline, CDR1 is MNHEY, CDR2 SVGAGI. CDR3 residues: CASSWDRNYEQYF. The CDR3 nucleotides read TGTGCCAGCAGTTGGGACAGGAACTACGAGCAGTACTTC.

The chain joins TRBV29-1 to TRBJ1-2, with 9 positions matching TRBD1. V lost 5 bases, J lost 7 bases, and 5 bases stayed unmatched. CDR1 is SQVTM and CDR2 is ANQGSEA in the germline V gene. The CDR3 contains 12 residues. In DNA, the CDR3 is TGCAGCGTTTCGACAGGGGGAGGTGGCTACACCTTC. The encoded protein is CSVSTGGGGYTF.

This clonotype was detected only a few times. V gene TRBV29-1 combines with J gene TRBJ1-1; TRBD1 is a possible D gene (5 bases). The CDR3 runs to 13 residues. Germline V gene lookup returns CDR1 SQVTM and CDR2 ANQGSEA. V lost 4 bases to trimming and J lost 2 bases, with 11 bases between them. CDR3 amino acids: CSVGDGPNTEAFF. The CDR3 DNA sequence: TGCAGCGTTGGGGACGGGCCAAACACTGAAGCTTTCTTT. Based on the CDR3 plus reference TRBV29-1 and TRBJ1-1, the full variable domain is SAVISQKPSRDICQRGTSLTIQCQVDSQVTMMFWYRQQPGQSLTLIATANQGSEATYESGFVIDKFPISRPNLTFSTLTVSNMSPEDSSIYLCSVGDGPNTEAFFGQGTRLTVV.

The chain is built from TRBV5-1 and TRBJ1-1; TRBD1 aligns across 12 bases. This CDR3 is built from 14 residues. CDR1 and CDR2 from the germline V gene are SGHRS and YFSETQ. With 8 bases clipped from V and 7 bases from J, the junction kept 9 bases outside the gene matches. This CDR3 is CASTYGTGGSEAFF. The DNA for the CDR3 is TGCGCCAGTACCTACGGGACAGGGGGCAGTGAAGCTTTCTTT.

This clonotype was detected a few times. CDR3 in DNA: TGTGCCAGCTTGGACAGGGGCACTGAAGCTTTCTTT. Translated: CASLDRGTEAFF. This chain links TRBV7-9 with TRBJ1-1; 9 bases match TRBD1. The germline gives CDR1 SEHNR, CDR2 FQNEAQ (reference sequence). Trimming cost V 8 bases and J 4 bases; bases outside gene matches: 2. The CDR3 totals 12 residues. Complete variable domain (other parts from reference TRBV7-9 and TRBJ1-1): DTGVSQNPRHKITKRGQNVTFRCDPISEHNRLYWYRQTLGQGPEFLTYFQNEAQLEKSRLLSDRFSAERPKGSFSTLEIQRTEQGDSAMYLCASLDRGTEAFFGQGTRLTVV.

The J gene is TRBJ1-1, the V gene TRBV20-1; D is uncertain. CDR1 is DFQATT, CDR2 SNEGSKA, per germline (reference sequence). Trimming left V 6 bases short and J 0 bases short, with 11 bases between. The CDR3 sequence is 13 residues long. This CDR3 reads CSASGTLNTEAFF. The CDR3 nucleotides read TGCAGTGCCAGCGGCACGTTGAACACTGAAGCTTTCTTT.

The rearrangement links TRBV15 to TRBJ2-5; tentatively, D is TRBD2 (6 bases). The CDR3 is 15 residues long. In germline, CDR1 is LNHNV, CDR2 YYDKDF (reference sequence). Trimming took 2 bases from V and 2 from J, leaving 12 bases between them. The DNA for the CDR3 is TGTGCCACCAGCAGAAGCGGGCGGATACAAGAGACCCAGTACTTC. Protein: CATSRSGRIQETQYF.

V and J are TRBV20-1 and TRBJ2-7; D gene unclear. The germline V and J ends were trimmed by 1 base and 2 bases, with 9 bases remaining between them. CDR1 and CDR2 from the germline V gene are DFQATT and SNEGSKA (reference sequence). The CDR3 loop spans 13 amino acids. CDR3 loop: CSARGTNTYEQYF. CDR3 nucleotide sequence: TGCAGTGCTAGAGGTACAAACACCTACGAGCAGTACTTC.

This clonotype was counted ten times or more. The chain employs TRBV12-3 or TRBV12-4 and TRBJ2-2; no reliable D call. With 3 bases removed from V and 6 bases from J, the gap between germline ends came to 17 bases. The CDR3 spans 16 residues. In nucleotides, the CDR3 is TGTGCCAGCAGTTTTAGAGGTTTGCAAGTGGCCGGGGAGCTGTTTTTT. It yields the protein CASSFRGLQVAGELFF.

The chain employs TRBV4-2 and TRBJ1-1; no reliable D call. Trimming stripped 7 bases from V and 5 bases from J, with 8 bases between. Germline CDR1 and CDR2: LGHNA and YNFKEQ. CDR3 length equals 11 residues. The CDR3 loop reads CASKSGTEAFF. The CDR3 region has the DNA TGTGCCAGCAAATCGGGGACTGAAGCTTTCTTT.

This clonotype was observed at least ten times. V gene TRBV11-2 combines with J gene TRBJ1-2; D remains unclear. V was cut by 5 bases and J by 6 bases, with 13 bases left in between. Germline V gene sequence: CDR1 SGHAT, CDR2 FQNNGV. CDR3 length: 13 amino acids. CDR3 sequence reads: CASSVTRLDGYTF. CDR3 coding DNA: TGTGCCAGCAGCGTAACACGGTTGGATGGCTACACCTTC.

This clonotype was found many times. The chain couples TRBV28 to TRBJ1-5; D unclear. V was shortened by 5 bases and J by 3 bases, with 17 bases between the two germline ends. The germline CDR1 and CDR2 sequences are MDHEN and SYDVKM. The CDR3 is 16 amino acids. Here the CDR3 reads CASSLAPGIFNQPQHF. As DNA, the CDR3 is TGTGCCAGCAGTCTGGCCCCGGGCATCTTCAATCAGCCCCAGCATTTT.

The sample holds one count of this clonotype. The J gene is TRBJ2-5, the V gene TRBV5-1; D gene unclear. The CDR3 is 16 amino acids. CDR1 is SGHRS, CDR2 YFSETQ, per germline. V shed 3 bases and J shed 1 base, with 16 bases lying between them. The CDR3 DNA is TGCGCCAGCAGCTACCGGGTTGGAGCGACCCAAGAGACCCAGTACTTC. This codes for CASSYRVGATQETQYF.

This clonotype has at least ten counts. This sequence joins TRBV13 and TRBJ1-2; D unresolved. This CDR3 comprises 14 residues. Trimming stripped 8 bases from V and 2 bases from J, with 15 bases between. CDR1 is PRHDT, CDR2 FYEKMQ, per germline (reference sequence). CDR3 DNA sequence: TGTGCCAGCCAAGCTCCGGGAAGGAACTATGGCTACACCTTC. This gives the protein CASQAPGRNYGYTF.

The chain couples TRBV12-3 or TRBV12-4 to TRBJ1-3; possible D gene TRBD1, 6 bases. CDR3 length equals 15 residues. The germline V and J ends were trimmed by 5 bases and 2 bases, with 13 bases remaining between them. The CDR3 loop reads CASSRGGGPGNTIYF. The CDR3 nucleotides are TGTGCCAGCAGTCGAGGGGGAGGTCCTGGAAACACCATATATTTT.

The chain joins TRBV6-5 to TRBJ1-3, with no clear D. Germline V gives CDR1 MNHEY, CDR2 SVGAGI. V was cut by 2 bases and J by 3 bases, with 8 bases left in between. This CDR3 contains 14 residues. CDR3 sequence: CASSYTGGGNTIYF. The CDR3 bases are TGTGCCAGCAGTTACACGGGAGGTGGAAACACCATATATTTT.

This clonotype was seen repeatedly, ten times or more. The rearrangement uses TRBV27 and TRBJ1-2, with 10 bases matching TRBD1. CDR1 and CDR2 (germline): MNHEY, SMNVEV (reference sequence). The CDR3 is 14 amino acids. Trimming cost V 5 bases and J 8 bases; bases outside gene matches: 8. This CDR3 is CASSLGTGALGYTF. In DNA form, the CDR3 reads TGTGCCAGCAGTCTCGGGACAGGGGCGTTAGGCTACACCTTC.

The rearrangement joins TRBV12-3 or TRBV12-4 to TRBJ1-3; 8 bases align to TRBD1. CDR3 length equals 16 residues. V was clipped by 4 bases and J by 0 bases; unmatched bases: 5. The CDR3 sequence is CASSWGQAYSGNTIYF. The CDR3 DNA follows: TGTGCCAGCAGTTGGGGACAGGCCTACTCTGGAAACACCATATATTTT.

This clonotype was observed many times. This sequence joins TRBV11-2 and TRBJ2-7; maybe TRBD1 (5 bases). Germline lookup yields CDR1 SGHAT and CDR2 FQNNGV. Trimming cost V 3 bases and J 0 bases, with 12 bases left between them. The length of the CDR3 is 15 residues. The CDR3 here is CASSFLGQGSYEQYF. CDR3 coding DNA: TGTGCCAGCAGCTTTCTGGGGCAGGGCTCCTACGAGCAGTACTTC.

At least ten counts were recorded for this clonotype. The chain links TRBV6-2 or TRBV6-3 to TRBJ2-7; a weak D match, TRBD2 (5 bases). V was shortened by 7 bases and J by 6 bases, with 13 bases between the two germline ends. The germline V gene encodes CDR1 MNHEY and CDR2 SVGEGT. This CDR3 comprises 12 residues. The CDR3 bases are TGTGCCAGCACCAACACGGGGTCCGAGCAGTACTTC. Its translation: CASTNTGSEQYF.

The table lists this clonotype with many counts. The chain links TRBV9 to TRBJ2-7; no clear D. The CDR3 length is 14 residues. The V gene's germline CDR1 is SGDLS and CDR2 YYNGEE. V was cut by 3 bases and J by 2 bases, with 12 bases left in between. Written as DNA, the CDR3 is TGTGCCAGCAGCGCTGGAACCGCTCCCTACGAGCAGTACTTC. This gives the protein CASSAGTAPYEQYF.

This clonotype was counted ten times or more. The CDR3 loop is CASSLDGDRVNSPLHF. The DNA of the CDR3 is TGTGCCAGCAGCCTAGACGGGGACAGGGTAAATTCACCCCTCCACTTT. This chain uses TRBV7-3 with TRBJ1-6; 9 positions agree with TRBD1. The length of the CDR3 is 16 residues. Germline trimming cut 5 bases from V and 7 bases from J; bases unmatched to any gene: 9. CDR1 and CDR2 from the germline V gene are SGHTA and FQGTGA.

This clonotype was counted many times. The J gene is TRBJ1-1, the V gene TRBV20-1; tentative D call: TRBD1 (5 bases). Trimming took 4 bases from V and 0 from J, leaving 15 bases between them. The CDR3 consists of 15 residues. The germline CDR1 and CDR2 sequences are DFQATT and SNEGSKA (reference sequence). The CDR3 sequence: CSAKTAPGLNTEAFF. Here the CDR3 DNA reads TGCAGTGCTAAAACGGCGCCGGGACTGAACACTGAAGCTTTCTTT.